Shown below are 9 T cell receptor beta chains from a single sample sequenced in a study of cytomegalovirus exposure and HLA in healthy donors. Primers included in the PCR were 60 Vbeta and 13 Jbeta primers. The table came from immunoSEQ multiplex PCR; TCRdb's copy has only in-frame clones and leaves some out. The table lists 110,000 to 150,000 clones, about 81% of them singletons. Source material: PBMCs. The receptor set was obtained from a man under 40 in good health and CMV-seronegative.

The chain joins TRBV9 to TRBJ2-1; TRBD1 is a possible D gene (5 bases). Germline CDR1 reads SGDLS; CDR2 reads YYNGEE. CDR3 length: 13 residues. V gave up 4 bases and J gave up 8 bases, with 13 bases separating them. CDR3 DNA: TGTGCCAGCAGCCCCACGAGCAGGGATGAGCAGTTCTTC. Protein sequence: CASSPTSRDEQFF.

The V and J genes are TRBV6-6 and TRBJ2-7, with TRBD1 identical over 9 bases. V lost 5 bases, J lost 7 bases, and 9 bases stayed unmatched. The CDR3 loop spans 14 amino acids. In germline, CDR1 is MNHNY, CDR2 SVGAGI (reference sequence). The CDR3 region has the DNA TGTGCCAGCAGTGACCTCGGACAGGGGCAAGAGCAGTACTTC. Translating it yields CASSDLGQGQEQYF.

The CDR3 region has the DNA TGTGCCTGGAGTGGCGGGGACAACTATGGCTACACCTTC. Amino acids: CAWSGGDNYGYTF. The chain joins TRBV30 to TRBJ1-2, with D possibly being TRBD1 (5 bases). V lost 1 base to trimming and J lost 2 bases, with 8 bases between them. The germline V gene encodes CDR1 GTSNPN and CDR2 SVGIG (reference sequence). The length of the CDR3 is 13 residues.

J is TRBJ2-5 and V is TRBV15, with TRBD1 matching over 10 bases. The CDR3 extends over 14 amino acids. Germline V lookup: CDR1 LNHNV, CDR2 YYDKDF (reference sequence). With 1 base clipped from V and 4 bases from J, the junction kept 0 bases outside the gene matches. The CDR3 coding sequence is TGTGCCACCAGCAGAGGGGACAGGGGAGAGACCCAGTACTTC. Amino acids: CATSRGDRGETQYF.

This chain connects TRBV7-3 to TRBJ2-3, with a tentative D call TRBD2 (6 bases). Between the trimmed V and J ends, which lost 6 bases and 0 bases, there was a span of 13 bases. CDR1 is SGHTA, CDR2 FQGTGA, per germline. The CDR3 extends over 15 amino acids. The CDR3 coding sequence is TGTGCCAGCAGGCCGACTAGTTCCAGCACAGATACGCAGTATTTT. This translates into CASRPTSSSTDTQYF.

V and J are TRBV19 and TRBJ2-7, with 8 positions matching TRBD1. V lost 5 bases, J lost 4 bases, and 7 bases stayed unmatched. Germline V CDR1 and CDR2: LNHDA, SQIVND (reference sequence). CDR3 size: 14 residues. CDR3 nucleotides: TGTGCCAGTAGTGGCAGGGGGCGCGGATACGAGCAGTACTTC. This translates into CASSGRGRGYEQYF.

The table lists this clone with a few counts. The rearrangement joins TRBV13 to TRBJ2-7; 10 bases agree with TRBD2. Germline loops: CDR1 PRHDT, CDR2 FYEKMQ (reference sequence). The CDR3 has 15 amino acids. The V gene end was trimmed by 5 bases and the J gene end by 5 bases; junction bases not matched to a gene: 9. CDR3 loop: CASSERTGLANEQYF. The CDR3 DNA sequence: TGTGCCAGCAGCGAGAGAACGGGACTAGCGAACGAGCAGTACTTC.

A word on this clone: Other DNA sequences in this sample translate to the same CDR3. The chain's CDR3 is CASSRTGNTEAFF. CDR3 DNA: TGTGCCAGTAGTCGGACAGGGAACACTGAAGCTTTCTTT. The chain joins TRBV19 to TRBJ1-1; 7 nucleotides align to TRBD1. CDR3 length: 13 amino acids. V lost 5 bases, J lost 1 base, and 1 base stayed unmatched. Per the germline V gene, CDR1 is LNHDA and CDR2 is SQIVND (reference sequence).

The gene calls are TRBV27 and TRBJ2-5, with TRBD1 identical over 9 bases. The CDR3 has 15 amino acids. The V gene end was trimmed by 8 bases and the J gene end by 4 bases; junction bases not matched to a gene: 11. CDR1 is MNHEY, CDR2 SMNVEV, per germline (reference sequence). The CDR3 here is CASCLYGTGSETQYF. As DNA, the CDR3 is TGTGCCAGCTGTCTGTACGGGACAGGGTCAGAGACCCAGTACTTC.